This entry is about one T cell receptor (beta chain). Its target is unknown. These data originate in a study of Ad26.COV2.S vaccination and SARS-CoV-2 variants. Findings and limits, study-wide: Analytic work on TCR breadth and depth might have understated the full extent of total T cell responses.

TCRdb's copy holds only in-frame clones and misses some; the assay was immunoSEQ multiplex PCR. The sample has 300,000 to 400,000 clones, under 95% seen once. V shed 7 bases, J shed 9 bases, and the junction held 12 bases outside the gene matches. Germline V gives CDR1 MNHEY, CDR2 SVGAGI. The CDR3 extends over 15 amino acids. The sequence was collected from a human donor who had recovered from COVID-19. Sequences were derived from peripheral blood, sampled after recovery from COVID-19. The V gene is TRBV6-5, the J gene TRBJ1-2; TRBD1 matches 12 bases. For the CDR3, the DNA is TGTGCCAGCACCCTTTCGGGACAGGGGGCCGGTCGCTACACCTTC. Translating gives CASTLSGQGAGRYTF.